The 27 T cell receptor beta chains presented below share a single source sample, sequenced in a study of blood T cell repertoires in COVID-19. Generated by immunoSEQ multiplex PCR, the TCRdb table keeps only in-frame clones and is missing some. The sample includes 250,000 to 400,000 clones, under 95% seen only once; the top ten take around 2.5%. Sequencing was carried out using PBMCs or T cells enriched from blood (not recorded which). These receptors were taken from a man aged 55 to 70 who had recovered from COVID-19.

The chain uses TRBV27 and TRBJ1-2; 8 nucleotides align to TRBD1. Germline loops: CDR1 MNHEY, CDR2 SMNVEV (reference sequence). The CDR3 covers 15 residues. V was clipped by 0 bases and J by 7 bases; unmatched bases: 7. CDR3 DNA: TGTGCCAGCAGTTTATCACGGACAGGGAACGTTGGCTACACCTTC. This sequence encodes CASSLSRTGNVGYTF.

The V call is TRBV14, the J call TRBJ1-6, with 10 bases identical to TRBD1. Germline CDR1 reads SGHDN; CDR2 reads FVKESK. This CDR3 has 15 residues. V lost 4 bases to trimming and J lost 6 bases; unmatched junction nucleotides: 3. CDR3 residues: CASSRDRGLNSPLHF. The CDR3 DNA reads as TGTGCCAGCAGCCGTGACAGGGGGCTTAATTCACCCCTCCACTTT.

The V call is TRBV14, the J call TRBJ1-3, with D possibly TRBD1 on 6 matching bases. Germline V gene sequence: CDR1 SGHDN, CDR2 FVKESK. V lost 4 bases and J lost 4, with 11 bases in between. This CDR3 is 14 amino acids long. The CDR3 is CASSPQGYGNTIYF. The CDR3 DNA follows: TGTGCCAGCAGCCCACAGGGTTACGGAAACACCATATATTTT.

This rearrangement joins TRBV30 to TRBJ2-3, with D perhaps TRBD1 (6 bases). V lost 3 bases and J 2 bases, leaving 21 bases between the germline ends. Germline loops: CDR1 GTSNPN, CDR2 SVGIG (reference sequence). The CDR3 sequence is 17 residues long. CDR3 region: CAWSAPLTGFVTDTQYF. DNA of the CDR3: TGTGCCTGGAGCGCCCCTCTGACAGGTTTTGTCACAGATACGCAGTATTTT.

The chain recombines TRBV7-9 with TRBJ1-1; weak D call: TRBD1 (5 bases). The CDR3 runs 15 residues. Germline V gives CDR1 SEHNR, CDR2 FQNEAQ (reference sequence). Between the trimmed V and J ends, which lost 5 bases and 6 bases, there was a span of 19 bases. The CDR3 protein is CASSRDRTERPEAFF. CDR3 in DNA: TGTGCCAGCAGCCGAGACAGAACAGAGAGGCCTGAAGCTTTCTTT. Looking up the rest from reference TRBV7-9 and TRBJ1-1 gives the full variable domain: DTGVSQNPRHKITKRGQNVTFRCDPISEHNRLYWYRQTLGQGPEFLTYFQNEAQLEKSRLLSDRFSAERPKGSFSTLEIQRTEQGDSAMYLCASSRDRTERPEAFFGQGTRLTVV.

The chain links TRBV5-8 to TRBJ1-6; TRBD1 matches at 7 bases. The germline gives CDR1 SGHTS, CDR2 YDEGEE. The CDR3 runs to 13 residues. The junction had 5 bases not matched to a gene; V was cut back by 8 bases and J by 6 bases. The CDR3 spells CASTGEFNSPLHF. DNA of the CDR3: TGTGCCAGTACAGGGGAATTTAATTCACCCCTCCACTTT.

Here the CDR3 DNA reads TGTGCCAGCTCCCACGGGACAGCATCAGACTACACCTTC. The encoded protein is CASSHGTASDYTF. V usage is TRBV18 and J usage is TRBJ1-2, with TRBD1 identical over 7 bases. V was clipped by 6 bases and J by 10 bases; unmatched bases: 11. The CDR3 has 13 amino acids. The germline CDR1 and CDR2 sequences are KGHSH and LQKENI.

The chain is built from TRBV27 and TRBJ2-1; 7 bases are shared with TRBD2. V lost 7 bases, J lost 4 bases, and 7 bases stayed unmatched. CDR1 is MNHEY and CDR2 is SMNVEV in the germline V gene (reference sequence). This CDR3 has 14 amino acids. DNA for the CDR3: TGTGCCAGCACTATTTACGGGGGGTACAATGAGCAGTTCTTC. As protein: CASTIYGGYNEQFF.

This clone was seen a handful of times. This chain joins TRBV19 and TRBJ1-1, with D unclear. Germline assignment: CDR1 LNHDA and CDR2 SQIVND (reference sequence). The CDR3 spans 14 residues. V shed 1 base and J shed 1 base, with 7 bases lying between them. The CDR3 spells CASSIGPTNTEAFF. CDR3 in DNA: TGTGCCAGTAGTATAGGGCCCACGAACACTGAAGCTTTCTTT.

The V gene is TRBV5-1, the J gene TRBJ1-1, with a weak D call TRBD1 (5 bases). This CDR3 spans 13 amino acids. Trimming shortened V by 3 bases and J by 4 bases, and 10 bases separated the two germline ends. Germline V lookup: CDR1 SGHRS, CDR2 YFSETQ. CDR3 amino acids: CASSSRVSTEAFF. CDR3 in DNA: TGCGCCAGCAGCTCCAGGGTTAGCACTGAAGCTTTCTTT.

V usage is TRBV14 and J usage is TRBJ1-2; D is unclear. Per germline, CDR1 SGHDN and CDR2 FVKESK. This CDR3 spans 12 amino acids. V was clipped by 4 bases and J by 2 bases, with 5 bases between them. CDR3 amino acids: CASSRRNYGYTF. The CDR3 DNA follows: TGTGCCAGCAGCCGGAGGAACTATGGCTACACCTTC.

The chain employs TRBV9 and TRBJ1-1; D gene ambiguous. Per germline, CDR1 SGDLS and CDR2 YYNGEE. This CDR3 comprises 15 residues. The V end lost 0 bases, the J end lost 1 base, and 10 bases lay between the germline ends. CDR3 sequence reads: CASSVGATTNTEAFF. The CDR3 DNA sequence: TGTGCCAGCAGCGTAGGTGCCACAACGAACACTGAAGCTTTCTTT. The whole variable domain, filled in from reference TRBV9 and TRBJ1-1, reads DSGVTQTPKHLITATGQRVTLRCSPRSGDLSVYWYQQSLDQGLQFLIQYYNGEERAKGNILERFSAQQFPDLHSELNLSSLELGDSALYFCASSVGATTNTEAFFGQGTRLTVV.

The CDR3 region has the DNA TGCGCCAGCAGCTTGGACCCAGGACTAGCGGGAGTTGAGCAGTTCTTC. Protein product: CASSLDPGLAGVEQFF. The chain couples TRBV5-1 to TRBJ2-1; 13 bases line up with TRBD2. With 0 bases clipped from V and 9 bases from J, the junction kept 6 bases outside the gene matches. The CDR3 is made up of 16 amino acids. Germline V gene sequence: CDR1 SGHRS, CDR2 YFSETQ.

This chain uses TRBV6-5 with TRBJ2-3; 8 bases fit TRBD2. This CDR3 is built from 15 residues. Trimming cost V 4 bases and J 8 bases; bases outside gene matches: 11. Germline lookup yields CDR1 MNHEY and CDR2 SVGAGI. The CDR3 loop is CASSFERESIATQYF. The CDR3, as DNA: TGTGCCAGCAGTTTTGAGCGGGAGAGCATCGCTACGCAGTATTTT.

The genes are TRBV7-3 and TRBJ1-2, with D maybe TRBD1 (6 bases). The germline CDR1 and CDR2 sequences are SGHTA and FQGTGA. The ends were cut back, 5 bases at V and 6 bases at J, with 19 bases in the middle. CDR3 length: 15 amino acids. CDR3: CASSPSAGVVDGYTF. The CDR3, as DNA: TGTGCCAGCAGCCCCTCGGCAGGGGTGGTTGATGGCTACACCTTC.

The chain joins TRBV7-2 to TRBJ1-1; D may be TRBD1 (5 bases). V was cut by 6 bases and J by 0 bases, with 11 bases left in between. Germline lookup yields CDR1 SGHTA and CDR2 FQGNSA. The CDR3 contains 14 residues. CDR3 loop: CASRPTVMNTEAFF. Written as DNA, the CDR3 is TGTGCCAGCAGACCGACAGTTATGAACACTGAAGCTTTCTTT. The full variable domain, rest sourced from reference TRBV7-2 and TRBJ1-1, is GAGVSQSPSNKVTEKGKDVELRCDPISGHTALYWYRQSLGQGLEFLIYFQGNSAPDKSGLPSDRFSAERTGGSVSTLTIQRTQQEDSAVYLCASRPTVMNTEAFFGQGTRLTVV.

V gene TRBV24-1 combines with J gene TRBJ2-1, with 9 bases identical to TRBD2. This CDR3 is built from 14 residues. Germline V gives CDR1 KGHDR, CDR2 SFDVKD. V trimming: 4 bases; J trimming: 9 bases; junction bases outside the gene matches: 6. CDR3 sequence reads: CATSETAGGTEQFF. The CDR3 nucleotides read TGTGCCACCAGTGAGACAGCGGGAGGAACTGAGCAGTTCTTC.

The rearrangement links TRBV18 to TRBJ1-2; D not certain. The germline CDR1 and CDR2 sequences are KGHSH and LQKENI. V lost 10 bases and J lost 3, with 15 bases in between. This CDR3 is built from 13 residues. CDR3: CATQEGTDYGYTF. CDR3 sequence (DNA): TGTGCCACTCAGGAGGGAACTGACTATGGCTACACCTTC.

This chain uses TRBV7-2 with TRBJ2-3; 11 bases map to TRBD2. The V segment lost 3 bases and the J segment 3 bases; nucleotides outside the gene matches: 14. The CDR3 totals 19 residues. CDR1 SGHTA and CDR2 FQGNSA come from the germline V gene. This CDR3 reads CASSFLAGGFGGATDTQYF. The CDR3 DNA follows: TGTGCCAGCAGCTTCCTAGCGGGAGGTTTTGGGGGTGCTACAGATACGCAGTATTTT.

This clone was seen more than once but under ten times. The DNA of the CDR3 is TGTGCCAGCAGTGAGGGCCCAGGCTACACCTTC. As protein: CASSEGPGYTF. The V call is TRBV2, the J call TRBJ1-2; D is uncertain. V lost 3 bases and J lost 8, with 7 bases in between. This CDR3 contains 11 residues. Germline V gene lookup returns CDR1 SNHLY and CDR2 FYNNEI. The entire variable domain, with the rest obtained from reference TRBV2 and TRBJ1-2, is as follows: EPEVTQTPSHQVTQMGQEVILRCVPISNHLYFYWYRQILGQKVEFLVSFYNNEISEKSEIFDDQFSVERPDGSNFTLKIRSTKLEDSAMYFCASSEGPGYTFGSGTRLTVV.

Of note for this clone: The same CDR3 arises from other DNA sequences in this sample as well. The chain employs TRBV5-1 and TRBJ2-7, with TRBD1 matching over 9 bases. This CDR3 is 15 amino acids long. From germline, CDR1 is SGHRS and CDR2 YFSETQ. Losses at the gene ends were 0 bases for V and 2 bases for J; bases not matched to a gene: 3. CDR3 sequence reads: CASSLAGQGPYEQYF. In nucleotides, the CDR3 is TGCGCCAGCAGCTTGGCCGGACAGGGGCCCTACGAGCAGTACTTC.

The genes are TRBV15 and TRBJ1-1; 8 nucleotides agree with TRBD1. The V gene's germline CDR1 is LNHNV and CDR2 YYDKDF (reference sequence). CDR3 length equals 14 residues. After removal of 4 bases from V and 5 bases from J, the junction contained 6 bases not matched to a gene. CDR3 nucleotides: TGTGCCACCAGCAACCGCCGACAGGGGACTGAAGCTTTCTTT. Translation gives CATSNRRQGTEAFF.

The chain combines TRBV5-4 with TRBJ2-7, with TRBD2 matching over 12 bases. The CDR3 runs to 16 residues. Unmatched junction bases numbered 7, after V lost 4 bases and J lost 2 bases. Per the germline V gene, CDR1 is SGHNT and CDR2 is YYREEE (reference sequence). The CDR3 region has the DNA TGTGCCAGCAGCGACGTGGGACTAGCGGGTGCCTACGAGCAGTACTTC. Translation: CASSDVGLAGAYEQYF. The whole variable domain, filled in from reference TRBV5-4 and TRBJ2-7, reads ETGVTQSPTHLIKTRGQQVTLRCSSQSGHNTVSWYQQALGQGPQFIFQYYREEENGRGNFPPRFSGLQFPNYSSELNVNALELDDSALYLCASSDVGLAGAYEQYFGPGTRLTVT.

The rearrangement uses TRBV5-6 and TRBJ1-5; 7 nucleotides agree with TRBD1. The CDR3 length is 14 residues. The trim removed 0 bases at V and 11 bases at J, leaving 8 bases unmatched. Germline-derived CDR1 and CDR2 are SGHDT and YYEEEE. For the CDR3, the DNA is TGTGCCAGCAGCTTGGGGACAGGCAGTGGGGCCCAGCATTTT. Protein sequence: CASSLGTGSGAQHF.

A single count supports this clone. V usage is TRBV18 and J usage is TRBJ1-1; 12 positions agree with TRBD1. V lost 3 bases, J lost 7 bases, and 3 bases stayed unmatched. This CDR3 region has 14 residues. Germline V gene sequence: CDR1 KGHSH, CDR2 LQKENI. The chain's CDR3 is CASSPGTGGNEAFF. In DNA, the CDR3 is TGTGCCAGCTCACCCGGGACAGGGGGCAATGAAGCTTTCTTT.

The chain has TRBV7-9 and TRBJ2-7; 7 nucleotides line up with TRBD2. The CDR3 contains 18 residues. The V segment lost 5 bases and the J segment 3 bases; nucleotides outside the gene matches: 19. CDR1 and CDR2 from the germline V gene are SEHNR and FQNEAQ (reference sequence). CDR3 coding DNA: TGTGCCAGCAGCCGAAGGAATTTAACTAGCGCGAGAAACTACGAGCAGTACTTC. Its protein is CASSRRNLTSARNYEQYF.

The genes are TRBV4-1 and TRBJ2-3, with D perhaps TRBD2 (6 bases). Trimming stripped 4 bases from V and 0 bases from J, with 23 bases between. The CDR3 is 19 amino acids. CDR1 and CDR2 (germline): MGHRA, YSYEKL. CDR3: CASSRYLLEGAGSTDTQYF. In DNA form, the CDR3 reads TGCGCCAGCAGCCGCTACCTCCTCGAAGGAGCGGGTAGCACAGATACGCAGTATTTT.